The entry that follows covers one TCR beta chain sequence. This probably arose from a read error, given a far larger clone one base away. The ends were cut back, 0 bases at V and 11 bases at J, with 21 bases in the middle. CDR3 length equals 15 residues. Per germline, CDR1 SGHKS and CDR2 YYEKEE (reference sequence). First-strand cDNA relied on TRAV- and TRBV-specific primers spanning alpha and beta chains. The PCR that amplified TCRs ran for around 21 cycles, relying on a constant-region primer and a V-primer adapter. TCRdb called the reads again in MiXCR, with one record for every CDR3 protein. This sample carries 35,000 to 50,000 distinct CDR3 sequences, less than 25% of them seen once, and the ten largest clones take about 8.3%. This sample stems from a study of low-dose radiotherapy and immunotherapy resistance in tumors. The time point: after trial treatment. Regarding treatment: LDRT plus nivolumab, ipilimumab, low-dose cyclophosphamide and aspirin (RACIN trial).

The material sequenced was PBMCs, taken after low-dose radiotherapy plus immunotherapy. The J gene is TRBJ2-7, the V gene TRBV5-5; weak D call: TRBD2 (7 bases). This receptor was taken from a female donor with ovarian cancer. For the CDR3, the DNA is TGTGCCAGCAGCTTGGGGGGGGGCCAGGCCGAGACCGAGTACTTC. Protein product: CASSLGGGQAETEYF.